This entry lists 5 T cell receptor beta chains sequenced from one sample in a study of blood T cells in healthy people across ages. The authors ran a second PCR of about 6 to 11 cycles using a sample-barcoded 5' primer and a J-beta primer mix. TCRdb re-called the 5' RACE reads with MiXCR, one entry per CDR3 protein. The sample consists of around 650,000 distinct CDR3 sequences, roughly 30% of them appearing once. Sequenced sample: blood. The origin of the receptors is a woman of 80 years or more in good health.

This clonotype was found a few times. The chain combines TRBV7-9 with TRBJ2-1; no clear D. Trimming pared 5 bases from V and 8 bases from J, leaving 19 bases between. Germline values: CDR1 SEHNR, CDR2 FQNEAQ (reference sequence). This CDR3 has 15 residues. CDR3 coding DNA: TGTGCCAGCAGCGCCTCCCATGGGATTTTCTATGAGCAGTTCTTC. It encodes CASSASHGIFYEQFF.

With regard to this clonotype: An end of the junction differs from the germline gene, which may be a read error. The chain couples TRBV30 to TRBJ2-2, with 9 bases identical to TRBD2. Germline CDR1 and CDR2: GTSNPN and SVGIG (reference sequence). CDR3 length equals 16 residues. The DNA for the CDR3 is TGTGCCTGGAGGGCCACCGCGGGGGGGAACACCGGGGAGCTGGTTTTT. Translating it yields CAWRATAGGNTGELVF.

The table lists this clonotype with many counts. This rearrangement joins TRBV4-3 to TRBJ2-3; either TRBD1 or TRBD2 may supply D (5 bases each). The germline V and J ends were trimmed by 0 bases and 8 bases, with 15 bases remaining between them. Germline V CDR1 and CDR2: LGHNA, YSLEER. This CDR3 region has 15 residues. In nucleotides, the CDR3 is TGCGCCAGCAGCCAAGATCCCAACCCCGGGGCTACGCAGTATTTT. Its translation: CASSQDPNPGATQYF.

This clonotype was observed many times. The genes are TRBV7-8 and TRBJ2-7; D is uncertain. This CDR3 spans 14 amino acids. From germline, CDR1 is SGHVS and CDR2 FQNEAQ. V was pared by 2 bases and J by 2 bases, with 10 bases between. CDR3 coding DNA: TGTGCCAGCAGCTTAACTCCATACACCTACGAGCAGTACTTC. Residues: CASSLTPYTYEQYF.

This clonotype was seen ten or more times. At one end, the junction sequence differs from germline, possibly due to a read error. The rearrangement uses TRBV7-2 and TRBJ1-2, with 12 bases aligning to TRBD1. The CDR3 is 14 residues long. Germline CDR1 is SGHTA and CDR2 is FQGNSA. CDR3 loop: CASSSGQGARGYTF. The CDR3 DNA follows: TGCGCCAGCAGCTCGGGACAGGGGGCTCGGGGCTACACCTTC. Full variable domain (outside the CDR3, taken from reference TRBV7-2 and TRBJ1-2): GAGVSQSPSNKVTEKGKDVELRCDPISGHTALYWYRQSLGQGLEFLIYFQGNSAPDKSGLPSDRFSAERTGGSVSTLTIQRTQQEDSAVYLCASSSGQGARGYTFGSGTRLTVV.